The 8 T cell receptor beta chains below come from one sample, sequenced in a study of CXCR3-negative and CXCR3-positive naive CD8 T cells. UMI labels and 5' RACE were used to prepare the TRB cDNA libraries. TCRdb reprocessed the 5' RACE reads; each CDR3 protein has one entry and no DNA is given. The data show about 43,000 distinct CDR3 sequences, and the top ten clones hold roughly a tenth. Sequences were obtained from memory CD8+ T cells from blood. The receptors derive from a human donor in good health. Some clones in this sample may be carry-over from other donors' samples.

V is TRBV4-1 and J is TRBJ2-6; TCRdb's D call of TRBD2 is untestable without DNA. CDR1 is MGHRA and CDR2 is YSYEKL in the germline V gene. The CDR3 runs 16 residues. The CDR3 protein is CASSQDEGGGANVLTF.

This CDR3 is CASRLDASDSEQYF. This rearrangement joins TRBV5-8 to TRBJ2-7; checking the TCRdb D call of TRBD2 is not possible without DNA. Germline CDR1 reads SGHTS; CDR2 reads YDEGEE. The CDR3 contains 14 residues.

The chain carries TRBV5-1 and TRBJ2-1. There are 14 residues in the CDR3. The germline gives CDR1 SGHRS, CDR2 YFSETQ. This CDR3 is CASSLRGSYNEQCF.

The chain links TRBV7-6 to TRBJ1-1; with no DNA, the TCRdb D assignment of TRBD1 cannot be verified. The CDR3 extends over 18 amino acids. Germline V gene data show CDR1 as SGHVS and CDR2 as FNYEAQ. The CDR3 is CASSLVRGQGPTNTEAFF.

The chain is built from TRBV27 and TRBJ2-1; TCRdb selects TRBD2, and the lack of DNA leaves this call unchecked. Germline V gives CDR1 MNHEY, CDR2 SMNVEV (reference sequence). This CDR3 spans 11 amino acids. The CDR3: CASKGGIEQFF.

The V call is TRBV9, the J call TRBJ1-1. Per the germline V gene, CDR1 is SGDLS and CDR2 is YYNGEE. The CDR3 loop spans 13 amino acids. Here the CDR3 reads CASSSGGDTEAFF.

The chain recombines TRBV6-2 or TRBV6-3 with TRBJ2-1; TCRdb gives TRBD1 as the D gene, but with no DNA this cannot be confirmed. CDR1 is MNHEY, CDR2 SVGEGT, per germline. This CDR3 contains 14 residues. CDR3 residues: CASSPRDTYNEQFF.

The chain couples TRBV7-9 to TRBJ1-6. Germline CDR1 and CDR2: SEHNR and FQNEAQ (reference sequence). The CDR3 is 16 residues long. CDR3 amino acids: CATEVLQRSYNSPLHF.